This T cell receptor (beta chain) comes out of a study of blood T cell repertoires in COVID-19. Across the study: Some COVID-19 samples were acute and others convalescent; all came from the United States, Italy and Spain. T cells, B-cell-depleted T cells, or PBMCs provided the cDNA or gDNA that served as material.

The CDR3 is 18 amino acids. V lost 5 bases, J lost 3 bases, and 17 bases stayed unmatched. From germline, CDR1 is MNHEY and CDR2 SVGEGT. Only in-frame clones appear in the TCRdb table, and some are missing; sequencing was by immunoSEQ multiplex PCR. The data hold fewer than 200,000 clones, with 84% observed a single time. The specimen sequenced was PBMCs or T cells enriched from blood (not recorded which). V usage is TRBV6-2 or TRBV6-3 and J usage is TRBJ2-7; 9 nucleotides align to TRBD2. The receptor was derived from a man aged 45-60 years who had recovered from COVID-19. The CDR3 protein is CASSTPRLVAGAHYEQYF. CDR3 bases: TGTGCCAGCAGTACCCCGAGGCTAGTAGCGGGGGCTCACTACGAGCAGTACTTC.